Listed below are T cell receptor beta chains from one sample, sequenced in a study of beta chain features in type 1 diabetes. Produced via immunoSEQ multiplex PCR; TCRdb's table is partial and in-frame only. The sample comprises about 150,000 clones, around 8.5% of which are singletons, and nearly 0.65% rests with the top ten. Sequencing input: central memory CD4+ T cells from blood. The receptors originated from a man between 18 and 35 years old in good health. CDR3s include the opening cysteine and the closing phenylalanine or tryptophan. D genes are given only for firm matches. Part of the rows lack a size; the others show once, few, many or a class for expanded clones.

TRBJ2-5,TRBD1,TRBV5-4,few,CASSWGQGGETQYF
TRBJ2-3,TRBD2,TRBV7-3,.,CATSGTSGSGADTQYF
TRBJ1-2,TRBD1,TRBV6-5,.,CASSYLRDRAGYTF
TRBJ2-7,.,TRBV30,many,CAWTGTNKSYEQYF
TRBJ1-1,TRBD1,TRBV6-5,.,CASSLDRTEAFF
TRBJ1-3,.,TRBV7-2,few,CASSLALGNTIYF
TRBJ2-7,.,TRBV6-5,.,CASSPVGLYEQYF
TRBJ2-5,TRBD2,TRBV7-3,.,CASSLRPGGETQYF
TRBJ1-1,.,TRBV5-1,many,CASSLQGNTEAFF
TRBJ2-5,.,TRBV10-3,few,CAISESGTPEETQYF
TRBJ2-1,TRBD1,TRBV12-5,few,CASGTGTGPYNEQFF
TRBJ1-4,TRBD1,TRBV28,few,CASRRQGARATNEKLFF
TRBJ2-1,TRBD1,TRBV5-6,few,CASSLTIGTGFNEQFF
TRBJ2-1,TRBD1,TRBV5-4,.,CVSSLEDRDNEQFF
TRBJ2-5,.,TRBV9,few,CASSVGQAGYQETQYF
TRBJ2-1,TRBD2,TRBV4-3,few,CASSQDSFRLAGNNEQFF
TRBJ1-4,.,TRBV2,few,CATSKGQSNEKLFF
TRBJ1-2,.,TRBV18,few,CASSTSVQGHDGYTF
TRBJ2-7,.,TRBV7-2,many,CASSSHLEQYF
TRBJ1-2,TRBD1,TRBV10-3,.,CAISRDSRYVYGYTF
TRBJ1-1,TRBD1,TRBV5-1,.,CASRDRVNTEAFF
TRBJ2-1,TRBD2,TRBV18,.,CASSQRNLAGGGNEQFF